The next 25 T cell receptor beta chains were all read from a single sample in a study of blood T cell repertoires in COVID-19 (TCRdb year 2020). Libraries came from the immunoSEQ multiplex PCR assay. Drawn from immuneACCESS, this table holds only the in-frame rearrangements with V and J called that TCRdb kept. Clones are partly lost; checked studies trace under half to an unresolved V gene and leave the rest unexplained. Here the sample has about 360,000 clones; approximately 86% occur a single time. The top ten hold 3% of the sample. Sample: peripheral blood. The receptors were gathered from a human donor in a cohort sampled during active COVID-19.

The rearrangement uses TRBV6-5 and TRBJ2-4, with a tentative D call TRBD1 (6 bases). There are 15 residues in the CDR3. Germline CDR1 and CDR2: MNHEY and SVGAGI. Trimming stripped 0 bases from V and 6 bases from J, with 12 bases between. The CDR3 DNA sequence: TGTGCCAGCAGTTACTCGGGGGCGACTTTAAACATTCAGTACTTC. Its translation: CASSYSGATLNIQYF.

The J gene is TRBJ2-1, the V gene TRBV20-1; tentative D call: TRBD1 (5 bases). Germline CDR1 reads DFQATT; CDR2 reads SNEGSKA (reference sequence). The V end lost 7 bases, the J end lost 11 bases, and 15 bases lay between the germline ends. This CDR3 is 11 amino acids long. The CDR3 is CSVPTDSQQFF. CDR3 nucleotide sequence: TGCAGTGTCCCGACCGACAGCCAGCAGTTCTTC.

The CDR3 DNA reads TGTGCCAGCAGTACTTACTCACAGGGCCAGGGGACCTACTTC. Translation gives CASSTYSQGQGTYF. V and J are TRBV2 and TRBJ2-7, with D maybe TRBD1 (6 bases). This CDR3 has 14 residues. Trimming cost V 5 bases and J 13 bases, with 24 bases left between them. Germline V gene data show CDR1 as SNHLY and CDR2 as FYNNEI.

The chain couples TRBV7-8 to TRBJ1-1, with 7 positions matching TRBD1. The CDR3 covers 16 residues. From germline, CDR1 is SGHVS and CDR2 FQNEAQ. The ends lost 7 bases at V and 3 bases at J; junction bases unmatched: 14. Here the CDR3 reads CASIVGTVYLHTEAFF. The DNA for the CDR3 is TGTGCCAGCATCGTAGGGACAGTATATCTCCACACTGAAGCTTTCTTT.

This rearrangement joins TRBV3-1 (or the pseudogene TRBV3-2) to TRBJ2-1; 9 bases are shared with TRBD2. This CDR3 has 14 amino acids. After removal of 4 bases from V and 10 bases from J, the junction contained 8 bases not matched to a gene. Germline V CDR1 and CDR2: LGHDT, YNNKEL (reference sequence). The chain's CDR3 is CASSRRLAATEQFF. The CDR3 DNA follows: TGTGCCAGCAGCCGCAGACTAGCGGCTACCGAGCAGTTCTTC.

The genes are TRBV7-9 and TRBJ2-3; 9 bases agree with TRBD2. The CDR3 has 19 residues. Germline V gene sequence: CDR1 SEHNR, CDR2 FQNEAQ (reference sequence). Trimming removed 5 bases from V and 0 bases from J; junction bases left unmatched: 15. Here the CDR3 reads CASSAPRGGAGSSTDTQYF. CDR3 nucleotides: TGTGCCAGCAGCGCCCCCCGCGGGGGGGCCGGGTCGAGCACAGATACGCAGTATTTT.

The chain links TRBV2 to TRBJ1-6; perhaps TRBD1 as D (6 bases). This CDR3 comprises 12 residues. Germline V gives CDR1 SNHLY, CDR2 FYNNEI. V was cut by 7 bases and J by 7 bases, with 8 bases left in between. In nucleotides, the CDR3 is TGTGCCAGCAATACAGGGAATTCACCCCTCCACTTT. It translates to CASNTGNSPLHF.

Points on this clone: One end of the junction varies from germline; a read error may be responsible. The chain combines TRBV6-1 with TRBJ1-3; D uncertain. The CDR3 sequence is 15 residues long. Germline-derived CDR1 and CDR2 are MNHNS and SASEGT. CDR3 amino acids: CASREGPWSGNTIYF. The CDR3 DNA reads TGTGCCAGCAGAGAAGGGCCTTGGTCTGGAAACACCATATATTTT.

This chain uses TRBV30 with TRBJ2-1, with D maybe TRBD2 (6 bases). Trimming left V 4 bases short and J 7 bases short, with 11 bases between. This CDR3 is built from 12 residues. Germline V gives CDR1 GTSNPN, CDR2 SVGIG (reference sequence). The DNA of the CDR3 is TGTGCCTGGATAAGGGACTCTAATGAGCAGTTCTTC. The encoded protein is CAWIRDSNEQFF.

The chain couples TRBV2 to TRBJ1-2, with TRBD1 matching over 12 bases. Germline V gene data show CDR1 as SNHLY and CDR2 as FYNNEI. V lost 2 bases and J lost 8; bases outside the gene matches: 6. The CDR3 spans 15 residues. CDR3 in amino acids: CASSEIRDRGRGYTF. CDR3 nucleotide sequence: TGTGCCAGCAGTGAAATCCGGGACAGGGGGCGCGGCTACACCTTC.

V usage is TRBV28 and J usage is TRBJ2-2, with a tentative D call TRBD1 (6 bases). This CDR3 has 16 residues. V lost 5 bases, J lost 0 bases, and 13 bases lay in between. CDR1 is MDHEN and CDR2 is SYDVKM in the germline V gene. The CDR3 nucleotides are TGTGCCAGCAGTCAGACAGGCCGAACGAACACCGGGGAGCTGTTTTTT. This gives the protein CASSQTGRTNTGELFF.

This chain joins TRBV7-8 and TRBJ2-1; 8 bases map to TRBD2. This CDR3 has 14 amino acids. Germline V gene lookup returns CDR1 SGHVS and CDR2 FQNEAQ. The V gene end was trimmed by 3 bases and the J gene end by 10 bases; junction bases not matched to a gene: 8. CDR3 residues: CASSFRGTSREQFF. The DNA for the CDR3 is TGTGCCAGCAGCTTCCGAGGGACTAGTCGGGAGCAGTTCTTC.

Concerning this clone itself: Distinct nucleotide sequences in the sample also encode this CDR3. The gene calls are TRBV6-5 and TRBJ1-4, with 11 nucleotides matching TRBD1. V lost 6 bases, J lost 10 bases, and 4 bases stayed unmatched. The germline gives CDR1 MNHEY, CDR2 SVGAGI. This CDR3 has 13 residues. The CDR3, as DNA: TGTGCCAGCAGCCGGACAGGGGGCGGAAAACTGTTTTTT. Protein: CASSRTGGGKLFF.

V usage is TRBV3-1 (or the pseudogene TRBV3-2) and J usage is TRBJ2-5, with D perhaps matching TRBD2 (6 bases). Germline CDR1 is LGHDT and CDR2 is YNNKEL (reference sequence). This CDR3 is built from 15 residues. Between the trimmed V and J ends, which lost 0 bases and 3 bases, there was a span of 11 bases. In nucleotides, the CDR3 is TGTGCCAGCAGCCAAGACTCCTGGGAGGAAGAGACCCAGTACTTC. Protein: CASSQDSWEEETQYF.

There are a few counts of this clone. In the same sample, other DNA sequences code for this CDR3. The V call is TRBV6-1, the J call TRBJ2-1; no definite D call. Germline CDR1 MNHNS, CDR2 SASEGT. The CDR3 length is 14 residues. Trimming removed 0 bases from V and 0 bases from J, with 3 bases in between. CDR3 nucleotides: TGTGCCAGCAGTGAAGCGAGCTCCTACAATGAGCAGTTCTTC. It specifies CASSEASSYNEQFF.

This chain connects TRBV19 to TRBJ2-3; a weak D match, TRBD1 (5 bases). The germline gives CDR1 LNHDA, CDR2 SQIVND (reference sequence). The V end lost 5 bases, the J end lost 0 bases, and 15 bases lay between the germline ends. The CDR3 totals 16 residues. CDR3 amino acids: CASSESRDSSTDTQYF. For the CDR3, the DNA is TGTGCCAGTAGTGAGTCCAGGGATTCTAGCACAGATACGCAGTATTTT. Complete variable domain (other parts from reference TRBV19 and TRBJ2-3): DGGITQSPKYLFRKEGQNVTLSCEQNLNHDAMYWYRQDPGQGLRLIYYSQIVNDFQKGDIAEGYSVSREKKESFPLTVTSAQKNPTAFYLCASSESRDSSTDTQYFGPGTRLTVL.

This clone was seen only once. This chain connects TRBV27 to TRBJ1-5; D ambiguous. Trimming removed 2 bases at V and 3 bases at J, with 14 bases between. In germline, CDR1 is MNHEY, CDR2 SMNVEV (reference sequence). This CDR3 has 16 residues. This CDR3 reads CASSLKGTNYNQPQHF. The CDR3 DNA is TGTGCCAGCAGTTTAAAAGGTACCAACTACAATCAGCCCCAGCATTTT.

The table lists this clone with a count of one. This chain connects TRBV6-5 to TRBJ2-1; the D gene is possibly TRBD2 (7 bases). The CDR3 is 14 residues long. CDR1 is MNHEY, CDR2 SVGAGI, per germline. The V end lost 8 bases, the J end lost 7 bases, and 18 bases lay between the germline ends. CDR3 residues: CASRGGGLGNEQFF. For the CDR3, the DNA is TGTGCCAGCCGGGGAGGGGGGCTGGGGAATGAGCAGTTCTTC.

This chain links TRBV30 with TRBJ2-7; D not resolved. Trimming left V 2 bases short and J 1 base short, with 6 bases between. CDR3 length: 12 residues. Germline assignment: CDR1 GTSNPN and CDR2 SVGIG (reference sequence). CDR3 protein: CAWSPFSYEQYF. CDR3 DNA: TGTGCCTGGAGTCCGTTTTCCTACGAGCAGTACTTC.

The CDR3 sequence: CASSPAGQGAYHNEQFF. The CDR3 DNA reads as TGTGCCAGCTCACCAGCGGGACAGGGGGCATATCACAATGAGCAGTTCTTC. The V call is TRBV18, the J call TRBJ2-1; 12 bases line up with TRBD1. Unmatched junction bases numbered 7, after V lost 2 bases and J lost 5 bases. CDR3 length: 17 residues. In germline, CDR1 is KGHSH, CDR2 LQKENI.

V and J are TRBV30 and TRBJ1-4; 8 bases fit TRBD1. This CDR3 has 13 amino acids. J gave up 8 bases and V 5 bases, and 7 bases lay outside the gene matches. Germline CDR1 GTSNPN, CDR2 SVGIG (reference sequence). The CDR3 nucleotides read TGTGCCTGGGGAGACAGGGGAAGCGAAAAACTGTTTTTT. Protein: CAWGDRGSEKLFF.

The gene calls are TRBV5-1 and TRBJ2-7, with TRBD1 matching over 7 bases. The CDR3 is made up of 15 amino acids. Unmatched junction bases numbered 10, after V lost 2 bases and J lost 5 bases. Looked up from germline, CDR1 is SGHRS and CDR2 is YFSETQ. CDR3 DNA sequence: TGCGCCAGCAGCTTATCAGGGGGTGGAAAGAACGAGCAGTACTTC. This codes for CASSLSGGGKNEQYF.

In this sample, this clone turned up a few times. The rearrangement links TRBV25-1 to TRBJ2-5; a possible D gene is TRBD2 (6 bases). This CDR3 spans 18 amino acids. Trimming took off 3 bases at V and 4 bases at J, with 24 bases between the two ends. Per germline, CDR1 MGHDK and CDR2 SYGVNS. The DNA for the CDR3 is TGTGCCAGCAGTGATTCGTCCCCCCTAGCGCAGGTTGGAGAGACCCAGTACTTC. This gives the protein CASSDSSPLAQVGETQYF.

This clone was recorded many times. This chain links TRBV7-2 with TRBJ1-6; D unclear. Germline V gene sequence: CDR1 SGHTA, CDR2 FQGNSA. The CDR3 consists of 16 residues. The germline V and J ends were trimmed by 5 bases and 5 bases, with 16 bases remaining between them. The CDR3 loop reads CASSPRARRNNSPLHF. CDR3 coding DNA: TGTGCCAGCAGCCCGAGGGCCCGACGGAATAATTCACCCCTCCACTTT.

The chain has TRBV7-3 and TRBJ2-1; 7 bases are shared with TRBD2. The CDR3 runs to 15 residues. The V segment lost 4 bases and the J segment 8 bases; nucleotides outside the gene matches: 11. Per the germline V gene, CDR1 is SGHTA and CDR2 is FQGTGA. The CDR3 is CASSSSGSQVYEQFF. CDR3 DNA sequence: TGTGCCAGCAGCTCTAGCGGATCCCAAGTCTATGAGCAGTTCTTC. Full variable domain (rest looked up from reference TRBV7-3 and TRBJ2-1): GAGVSQTPSNKVTEKGKYVELRCDPISGHTALYWYRQSLGQGPEFLIYFQGTGAADDSGLPNDRFFAVRPEGSVSTLKIQRTERGDSAVYLCASSSSGSQVYEQFFGPGTRLTVL.